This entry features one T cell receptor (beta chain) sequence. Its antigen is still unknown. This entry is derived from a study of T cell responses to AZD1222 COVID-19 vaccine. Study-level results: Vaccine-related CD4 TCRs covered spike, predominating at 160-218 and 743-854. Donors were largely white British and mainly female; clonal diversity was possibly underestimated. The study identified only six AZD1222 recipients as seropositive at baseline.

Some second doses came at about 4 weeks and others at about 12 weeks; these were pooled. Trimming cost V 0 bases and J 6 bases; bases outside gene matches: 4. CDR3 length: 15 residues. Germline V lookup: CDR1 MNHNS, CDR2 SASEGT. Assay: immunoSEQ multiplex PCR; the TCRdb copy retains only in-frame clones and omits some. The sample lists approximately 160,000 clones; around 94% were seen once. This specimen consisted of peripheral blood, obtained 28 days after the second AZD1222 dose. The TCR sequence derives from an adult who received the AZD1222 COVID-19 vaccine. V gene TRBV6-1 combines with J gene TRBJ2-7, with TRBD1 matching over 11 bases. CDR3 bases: TGTGCCAGCAGTGAAGCAGGACAGGGGGCGATCGAGCAGTACTTC. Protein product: CASSEAGQGAIEQYF.